This T cell receptor beta chain was sequenced during a study of blood T cell repertoires in COVID-19. Germline-derived CDR1 and CDR2 are LGHDT and YNNKEL (reference sequence). CDR3 length: 17 residues. Losses at the gene ends were 1 base for V and 4 bases for J; bases not matched to a gene: 4. The method was immunoSEQ multiplex PCR; TCRdb's version includes in-frame clones alone and lacks a portion of them. This sample has roughly 140,000 clones, with about 83% found just once. This rearrangement joins TRBV3-1 (or the pseudogene TRBV3-2) to TRBJ2-3, with TRBD2 matching over 14 bases. The specimen sequenced was PBMCs or T cells enriched from blood (not recorded which). This TCR derives from a woman aged 50 to 60 who had been exposed to COVID-19. CDR3 bases: TGTGCCAGCAGCCAAGTCCGACTAGCGGGAGGGGCAGATACGCAGTATTTT. This encodes CASSQVRLAGGADTQYF.